The rows below give T cell receptor beta chains drawn from one sample of a study of identical twins. One entry per CDR3 protein results from TCRdb running MiXCR on the 5' RACE reads. Altogether 600,000 to 700,000 distinct CDR3 sequences are present, about 20% being singletons, with the ten largest covering about 4.3%. The sample was also linked to a second study, of T cells expressing NK-cell markers.

Source material: PBMCs. These TCRs come from a woman aged 18-29 years in good health. CDR3s include the opening cysteine and the closing phenylalanine or tryptophan. A D gene is named only where the DNA matches it firmly. Expanded clones get a size class; other rows say once, few or many, or leave the size out.

clone_size | j_call | d_call | v_call | cdr3_aa | cdr3_nt
few | TRBJ2-3 | TRBD1 | TRBV5-1 | CASSPRDTGGSTDTQYF | TGCGCCAGCAGCCCCCGAGATACAGGGGGGAGCACAGATACGCAGTATTTT
- | TRBJ1-1 | - | TRBV20-1 | CSARLQSSTEAFF | TGCAGTGCTAGATTACAGTCGAGCACTGAAGCTTTCTTT
- | TRBJ1-2 | - | TRBV5-1 | CASSLDGAVDGGYTF | TGCGCCAGCAGCTTGGATGGTGCGGTAGATGGTGGCTACACCTTC
many | TRBJ2-1 | - | TRBV7-6 | CASSFGKYNEQFF | TGTGCCAGCAGCTTCGGCAAGTACAATGAGCAGTTCTTC
- | TRBJ1-1 | TRBD1 | TRBV30 | CAWGQGGDTEAFF | TGTGCCTGGGGACAGGGAGGGGACACTGAAGCTTTCTTT
many | TRBJ1-6 | - | TRBV14 | CASSQGPALSSYNSPLHF | TGTGCCAGCAGCCAAGGGCCGGCCTTGAGCTCCTATAATTCACCCCTCCACTTT
few | TRBJ2-1 | - | TRBV6-5 | CASSYSTANNEQFF | TGTGCCAGCAGTTACTCGACAGCCAACAATGAGCAGTTCTTC
few | TRBJ2-1 | - | TRBV5-1 | CASRPDQDDEQFF | TGCGCCAGCAGACCGGACCAAGACGATGAGCAGTTCTTC
few | TRBJ2-3 | TRBD2 | TRBV30 | CAWSEGGVLSGRTLSTDTQYF | TGTGCCTGGAGTGAAGGGGGGGTTTTGAGCGGGAGGACCCTGAGCACAGATACGCAGTATTTT
few | TRBJ1-2 | - | TRBV12-3/TRBV12-4 | CASKLGLTEVYGYTF | TGTGCCAGCAAACTGGGACTGACGGAGGTCTATGGCTACACCTTC
- | TRBJ2-3 | - | TRBV20-1 | CSALGRSGADTQYF | TGCAGTGCCCTAGGGCGTTCTGGCGCAGATACGCAGTATTTT
many | TRBJ2-1 | TRBD2 | TRBV20-1 | CSARDRSGGYNEQFF | TGCAGTGCTAGAGATCGAAGCGGGGGGTACAATGAGCAGTTCTTC
- | TRBJ2-7 | TRBD1 | TRBV9 | CASSNPRDRGTYEQYF | TGTGCCAGCAGCAATCCCCGGGACAGGGGCACCTACGAGCAGTACTTC
few | TRBJ2-3 | TRBD2 | TRBV5-1 | CASSPLLAASTDTQYF | TGCGCCAGCAGCCCACTGCTAGCGGCTAGCACAGATACGCAGTATTTT
few | TRBJ1-1 | - | TRBV2 | CASRSQQNTEAFF | TGTGCCAGCAGGAGCCAGCAGAACACTGAAGCTTTCTTT
- | TRBJ2-1 | TRBD2 | TRBV29-1 | CSGRTGTSGGNEQFF | TGCAGCGGACGGACCGGGACTAGCGGGGGGAATGAGCAGTTCTTC
many | TRBJ2-5 | - | TRBV2 | CASVRDGETQYF | TGTGCCAGCGTCCGGGACGGAGAGACCCAGTACTTC
- | TRBJ2-5 | TRBD2 | TRBV29-1 | CSVLAGWKETQYF | TGCAGCGTACTAGCGGGGTGGAAAGAGACCCAGTACTTC
- | TRBJ2-5 | - | TRBV15 | CATSRTKKETQYF | TGTGCCACCAGCAGGACAAAAAAAGAGACCCAGTACTTC
- | TRBJ2-1 | TRBD2 | TRBV15 | CATRGGGLPYNEQFF | TGTGCCACCAGGGGCGGGGGACTTCCCTACAATGAGCAGTTCTTC
few | TRBJ2-3 | - | TRBV2 | CASRSRGYSTDTQYF | TGTGCCAGCAGGAGCCGAGGGTACTCCACAGATACGCAGTATTTT
- | TRBJ2-1 | TRBD2 | TRBV20-1 | CSAGTSGRGKHEQFF | TGCAGTGCAGGGACTAGCGGGAGGGGGAAGCATGAGCAGTTCTTC
- | TRBJ2-1 | TRBD2 | TRBV5-1 | CASSLEVAGDGEQFF | TGCGCCAGCAGCTTGGAGGTAGCGGGAGACGGTGAGCAGTTCTTC
few | TRBJ2-1 | - | TRBV7-3 | CASSPLDSPNEQFF | TGTGCCAGCAGCCCCTTGGACTCCCCTAATGAGCAGTTCTTC
few | TRBJ2-1 | TRBD2 | TRBV4-1 | CASSRRGLAGGVPLENNEQFF | TGCGCCAGCAGCCGACGCGGACTAGCGGGAGGTGTCCCCCTAGAAAACAATGAGCAGTTCTTC
- | TRBJ1-2 | - | TRBV24-1 | CATSGQGNAYGYTF | TGTGCCACCAGTGGGCAGGGGAACGCCTATGGCTACACCTTC
- | TRBJ2-7 | - | TRBV20-1 | CSARLQGGQYF | TGCAGTGCTAGGCTGCAGGGCGGGCAGTACTTC
few | TRBJ2-7 | TRBD1 | TRBV6-1 | CASSQGQRTYEQYF | TGTGCCAGCAGCCAGGGACAGAGGACCTACGAGCAGTACTTC
few | TRBJ1-2 | - | TRBV20-1 | CSPDDGYTF | TGCAGCCCCGACGATGGCTACACCTTC
- | TRBJ1-2 | - | TRBV5-1 | CASSLGWNYGYTF | TGCGCCAGCAGCTTAGGGTGGAACTATGGCTACACCTTC
once | TRBJ2-1 | TRBD2 | TRBV2 | CASLRLAGKNEQFF | TGTGCCAGCCTAAGACTAGCGGGAAAGAATGAGCAGTTCTTC
- | TRBJ1-5 | - | TRBV30 | CAWSATHPNQPQHF | TGTGCCTGGAGTGCGACACACCCCAATCAGCCCCAGCATTTT
few | TRBJ2-1 | - | TRBV19 | CASSPRRQGLHNEQFF | TGTGCCAGTAGCCCTCGTCGGCAGGGGCTACACAATGAGCAGTTCTTC
- | TRBJ2-5 | TRBD1 | TRBV11-3 | CASSSGTGGWETQYF | TGTGCCAGCAGCTCCGGGACAGGGGGCTGGGAGACCCAGTACTTC
few | TRBJ1-2 | TRBD1 | TRBV20-1 | CSARRGQAYGYTF | TGCAGTGCTAGGCGGGGACAGGCATATGGCTACACCTTC
few | TRBJ2-1 | - | TRBV12-3/TRBV12-4 | CASSLLAPYNEQFF | TGTGCCAGCAGTTTATTGGCGCCGTACAATGAGCAGTTCTTC
- | TRBJ2-7 | - | TRBV20-1 | CSAKSSASYEQYF | TGCAGTGCTAAGTCTAGCGCTTCCTACGAGCAGTACTTC